Listed below are T cell receptor beta chains from one sample, sequenced in a study of blood T cell repertoires in COVID-19. Assay used: immunoSEQ multiplex PCR; TCRdb lists only in-frame clones, some missing. The profile covers 150,000 to 200,000 clones, with around 80% appearing a single time and roughly 17% taken by the ten largest. The sample comprised PBMCs or T cells enriched from blood (not recorded which). These TCRs come from a woman between 50 and 59 years old who had recovered from COVID-19. CDR3s include the opening cysteine and the closing phenylalanine or tryptophan. D genes are given only for firm matches. Not every row has a clone size; where given, it reads once, few, many or a size class.

size	V	J	D	DNA	CDR3
.	TRBV11-2	TRBJ1-2	.	TGTGCCAGCAGCTCTAGCGGGGGGGTTTATGGCTACACCTTC	CASSSSGGVYGYTF
.	TRBV3-1/TRBV3-2	TRBJ2-1	.	TGTGCCAGCAGAGAAACCCAGGGCTCCTACAATGAGCAGTTCTTC	CASRETQGSYNEQFF
.	TRBV5-6	TRBJ1-2	TRBD1	TGTGCCAGCAGCACAAAGAAGACAGGGTCGGGGTATGGCTACACCTTC	CASSTKKTGSGYGYTF
few	TRBV2	TRBJ1-4	.	TGTGCCAGCAGTGAGGACTATCTACGGGATCGGGAAAAACTGTTTTTT	CASSEDYLRDREKLFF
.	TRBV6-4	TRBJ2-6	.	TGTGCCAGCAGTGACTCACACTCTGGGGCCAACGTCCTGACTTTC	CASSDSHSGANVLTF
.	TRBV5-1	TRBJ2-7	TRBD1	TGCGCCAGCAGCTCGGCTATGGGGACAGGTTTCTACGAGCAGTACTTC	CASSSAMGTGFYEQYF
.	TRBV5-1	TRBJ2-7	TRBD2	TGCGCCAGCAGCATATCCACCACTAGCGGATTTTACGAGCAGTACTTC	CASSISTTSGFYEQYF
.	TRBV29-1	TRBJ1-2	.	TGCAGCGTAGACTATCAGGTGAACTATGGCTACACCTTC	CSVDYQVNYGYTF
.	TRBV21-1	TRBJ1-5	.	TGTGCCAGCAGCAAATGGGCTCAGCCCCAGCATTTT	CASSKWAQPQHF
.	TRBV6-5	TRBJ1-3	.	TGTGCCAGCAGTTACTCCAGGACTCCTGGAAACACCATATATTTT	CASSYSRTPGNTIYF
few	TRBV13	TRBJ2-1	TRBD2	TGTGCCAGCAGCTACTTAGCGGGAGAGCGTAGTGAGCAGTTCTTC	CASSYLAGERSEQFF
.	TRBV27	TRBJ1-2	.	TGTGCCAGCCGCCGTGCGGGAGCTAACTATGGCTACACCTTC	CASRRAGANYGYTF
once	TRBV5-1	TRBJ2-3	TRBD2	TGCGCCAGCAGCTTGGAGGGCGGGAGGGCCGGCACAGATACGCAGTATTTT	CASSLEGGRAGTDTQYF
.	TRBV5-1	TRBJ1-4	TRBD1	TGCGCCAGCCGCACCGGGGACAGGGAAGGTGAAAAACTGTTTTTT	CASRTGDREGEKLFF
.	TRBV7-8	TRBJ2-7	TRBD2	TGTGCCAGCAGCCAAACCGGGACTAGCGTATCCTACGAGCAGTACTTC	CASSQTGTSVSYEQYF
.	TRBV2	TRBJ1-2	.	TGTGCCAGCAGTGAAGTTTTTAACAGCTACACCTTC	CASSEVFNSYTF
once	TRBV11-3	TRBJ2-1	.	TGTGCCAGCAGCTTCGACAGCAAACATTCCCACAATGAGCAGTTCTTC	CASSFDSKHSHNEQFF
.	TRBV2	TRBJ1-4	TRBD1	TGTGCCAGCAGGGAGACAGGGTTTGCAACTAATGAAAAACTGTTTTTT	CASRETGFATNEKLFF
.	TRBV24-1	TRBJ1-2	TRBD1	TGTGCCACCAGTGATACAGGAGCAGGGGGTTTCGGCTATGGCTACACCTTC	CATSDTGAGGFGYGYTF
few	TRBV18	TRBJ1-3	.	TGTGCCAGCTCACCACAAAGCGAAACAAACACCATATATTTT	CASSPQSETNTIYF
.	TRBV24-1	TRBJ2-7	TRBD2	TGTGCCACCAGTGAGTCTACTAGCGGGAGGGTCGACGAGCAGTACTTC	CATSESTSGRVDEQYF
.	TRBV30	TRBJ1-2	.	TGTGCCTATCTAGGACAAGCCCTTTCCGAGAACACCTTC	CAYLGQALSENTF
.	TRBV10-2	TRBJ1-5	TRBD1	TGCGCCAGCAGTCCCGGGACAGGGGTTAGCAATCAGCCCCAGCATTTT	CASSPGTGVSNQPQHF
many	TRBV29-1	TRBJ1-2	.	TGCAGCGTTGACCGCTCAGGGTCTTTGACCTTC	CSVDRSGSLTF
.	TRBV14	TRBJ1-1	.	TGTGCCAGCAGGGCAAATGGTGAAGCTTTCTTT	CASRANGEAFF
.	TRBV7-8	TRBJ2-5	TRBD1	TGTGCCAGCAGCCCAAGGACAGGGGACTACGGGGAGACCCAGTACTTC	CASSPRTGDYGETQYF
.	TRBV27	TRBJ1-1	.	TGTGCCAGCAGCTCAGCAGGGGTTTCCACTGAAGCTTTCTTT	CASSSAGVSTEAFF
few	TRBV4-2	TRBJ2-3	TRBD1	TGTGCCAGCAGCTCGGGACAGGGAGAAGATACGCAGTATTTT	CASSSGQGEDTQYF
.	TRBV7-3	TRBJ2-5	TRBD1	TGTGCCAGCAGCTTCCAGACAGGGCCGCAAGAGACCCAGTACTTC	CASSFQTGPQETQYF
.	TRBV27	TRBJ1-4	.	TGTGCCAGCAGTTTTACCCCCACGGGGAATGGGGAAAAACTGTTTTTT	CASSFTPTGNGEKLFF
.	TRBV5-1	TRBJ2-3	.	TGCGCCAGCAGCTTGACTGGGGCAGGACGAGATACGCAGTATTTT	CASSLTGAGRDTQYF
.	TRBV28	TRBJ1-4	.	TGTGCCAGCAGTTTATTTCGTGAAAAACTGTTTTTT	CASSLFREKLFF
.	TRBV28	TRBJ2-1	.	TGTGCCAGCAGTTTAAGAGCGGAGAATGAGCAGTTCTTC	CASSLRAENEQFF
once	TRBV7-2	TRBJ2-7	.	TGTGCCAGCAGCCCTCGGGGGGCAGCACGGAACGAGCAGTACTTC	CASSPRGAARNEQYF
few	TRBV3-1/TRBV3-2	TRBJ1-1	TRBD1	TGTGCCAGCAGCCTAGGACAGGGGCGGACTGAAGCTTTCTTT	CASSLGQGRTEAFF
.	TRBV4-1	TRBJ1-3	.	TGCGCCAGCAGCCAAGTCGGGCACAGGGCTGGAAACACCATATATTTT	CASSQVGHRAGNTIYF
.	TRBV28	TRBJ1-1	.	TGTGCCAGCAGTTTGTCGACAGGCGCGAACACTGAAGCTTTCTTT	CASSLSTGANTEAFF
.	TRBV11-3	TRBJ2-3	TRBD1	TGTGCCAGCAGCCCTGGGACAGTACTAAATGTAGGCGCTGATACGCAGTATTTT	CASSPGTVLNVGADTQYF
.	TRBV30	TRBJ1-3	.	TGTGCCTGGAAGCTGACAGCTGGAAACACCATATATTTT	CAWKLTAGNTIYF
.	TRBV6-6	TRBJ1-6	TRBD1	TGTGCCAGCAGCAATACGCCGGGACAGAATAATTCACCCCTCCACTTT	CASSNTPGQNNSPLHF
.	TRBV11-1	TRBJ2-7	.	TGTGCCAGCAGCCCTCCGGGACTGACCTACGAGCAGTACTTC	CASSPPGLTYEQYF
.	TRBV5-1	TRBJ2-5	TRBD1	TGCGCCAGCAGCCGGGACAGAACCTGGGAGACCCAGTACTTC	CASSRDRTWETQYF
once	TRBV7-2	TRBJ2-1	TRBD1	TGTGCCAGCAGCTTTGGGGGACAGGGGGTAGGGCAGTTCTTC	CASSFGGQGVGQFF
.	TRBV23-1	TRBJ2-5	TRBD2	TGCGCCAGCAGTCATAGGGGACTAGCGGGGGAGACCCAGTACTTC	CASSHRGLAGETQYF
.	TRBV6-5	TRBJ1-2	.	TGTGCCAGCGGGAAAACAGGGTCGGGAGGGTATGGCTACACCTTC	CASGKTGSGGYGYTF
.	TRBV5-5	TRBJ2-1	TRBD2	TGTGCCAGCAGCTTGCGGCGGGAGGACCTCAATGAGCAGTTCTTC	CASSLRREDLNEQFF
.	TRBV7-3	TRBJ2-3	TRBD2	TGTGCCAGCAGCCCGCGGACTAGCGGGAGTGCAGATACGCAGTATTTT	CASSPRTSGSADTQYF
.	TRBV6-2/TRBV6-3	TRBJ2-7	TRBD1	TGTGCCAGCAGTGCCCCGGGACAGGGTCAATACGAGCAGTACTTC	CASSAPGQGQYEQYF
.	TRBV2	TRBJ2-7	.	TGTGCCAGCAGTGAGGTACTGCAGCGAGTCGAGCAGTACTTC	CASSEVLQRVEQYF
.	TRBV19	TRBJ2-7	TRBD2	TGTGCCAGTAGTACCGGTTCGGGGGGGTTTGGCTACGAGCAGTACTTC	CASSTGSGGFGYEQYF
.	TRBV7-6	TRBJ2-3	TRBD2	TGTGCCAGCAGCTCCGCTAGCGGGCGTACAGATACGCAGTATTTT	CASSSASGRTDTQYF
few	TRBV3-1/TRBV3-2	TRBJ2-1	.	TGTGCCAGCAGTTCTAACTCTGGACTGTACATCAATGAGCAGTTCTTC	CASSSNSGLYINEQFF
.	TRBV9	TRBJ1-2	.	TGTGCCAGCAGCGCAGGATACAGGTCTAACTATGGCTACACCTTC	CASSAGYRSNYGYTF
.	TRBV24-1	TRBJ2-1	.	TGTGCCACCAGTGACCCCGGCCGGAGCTCCTACAATGAGCAGTTCTTC	CATSDPGRSSYNEQFF
once	TRBV28	TRBJ1-2	TRBD1	TGTGCCAGCAGTTTGGACAGGGGGGCTTATGGCTACACCTTC	CASSLDRGAYGYTF
.	TRBV28	TRBJ2-5	TRBD2	TGTGCCAGCAGTTTAGGCCTTAGCGGGAGCTTGGGGGAGACCCAGTACTTC	CASSLGLSGSLGETQYF
.	TRBV18	TRBJ1-2	.	TGTGCCAGCTCACCGCCGGGGGGTGCGGACGGCCATGGCTACACCTTC	CASSPPGGADGHGYTF